Below, one T cell receptor beta chain is given with its context. This CDR3 fails to terminate in the conserved phenylalanine or tryptophan, so it likely reflects a read error. The DNA is left out, because the CDR3 cannot be placed on it with certainty; the CDR3 is given as TCRdb lists it. The data were obtained in a study of tumor-infiltrating lymphocytes in glioblastoma multiforme. Both ends counted, the CDR3 spans 12 residues. CDR1 and CDR2 (germline): GTSNPN, SVGIG (reference sequence). Three nested ARM-PCR rounds with V-beta and C-beta primers built TCRB libraries. TCRdb analysed the multiplex PCR reads with MiXCR anew, one entry per CDR3 protein. The data contain almost 15,000 distinct CDR3 sequences, roughly 74% of them singletons.

The TCR sequence derives from a male donor with glioblastoma. Sequenced: brain tumor tissue. The chain employs TRBV30 and TRBJ2-1. This chain's CDR3 is CAWSVRELVRFL.